The rows below give T cell receptor beta chains drawn from one sample of a study of cytomegalovirus exposure and HLA in healthy donors. Assay used: immunoSEQ multiplex PCR; TCRdb lists only in-frame clones, some missing. The table lists 50,000 to 60,000 clones, with almost 4% in the top ten. Input material: PBMCs. These receptors came from a male donor in good health and CMV-seronegative. Each CDR3 is given with its conserved first and last residue. Each record gives: J gene, D gene, V gene, CDR3 protein, CDR3 DNA. The D gene is left open where the match is weak.

J: TRBJ2-2
D: -
V: TRBV7-2
CDR3: CASSLGRRTGELFF
DNA: TGTGCCAGCAGCTTAGGGAGACGCACCGGGGAGCTGTTTTTT

J: TRBJ2-7
D: TRBD1
V: TRBV4-2
CDR3: CASSRTGTVYEQYF
DNA: TGTGCCAGCAGCCGCACAGGGACAGTGTACGAGCAGTACTTC

J: TRBJ2-7
D: TRBD2
V: TRBV7-9
CDR3: CASSLRTSGAAYEQYF
DNA: TGTGCCAGCAGCCTTCGGACTAGCGGGGCCGCCTACGAGCAGTACTTC

J: TRBJ2-4
D: -
V: TRBV4-3
CDR3: CASSQGADSAKNIQYF
DNA: TGCGCCAGCAGCCAAGGAGCGGACTCCGCCAAAAACATTCAGTACTTC

J: TRBJ2-5
D: TRBD2
V: TRBV5-1
CDR3: CASSLSGGSQETQYF
DNA: TGCGCCAGCAGCTTGAGCGGGGGCAGCCAAGAGACCCAGTACTTC

J: TRBJ2-5
D: TRBD2
V: TRBV5-5
CDR3: CASSLSVTSGQETQYF
DNA: TGTGCCAGCAGCTTGTCCGTGACTAGCGGGCAAGAGACCCAGTACTTC

J: TRBJ2-5
D: TRBD1
V: TRBV5-1
CDR3: CASSMGQEIETQYF
DNA: TGCGCCAGCAGCATGGGACAGGAGATAGAGACCCAGTACTTC

J: TRBJ2-7
D: TRBD1
V: TRBV4-2
CDR3: CASSYTTGADAYEQYF
DNA: TGTGCCAGCAGCTATACGACAGGGGCCGACGCCTACGAGCAGTACTTC

J: TRBJ2-7
D: -
V: TRBV28
CDR3: CAGKRQGGSYEQYF
DNA: TGTGCCGGGAAGAGGCAGGGGGGAAGTTACGAGCAGTACTTC

J: TRBJ2-3
D: TRBD2
V: TRBV7-2
CDR3: CASSSQRAGGRTDTQYF
DNA: TGTGCCAGCAGCTCCCAGAGAGCTGGCGGGAGGACAGATACGCAGTATTTT